The 4 T cell receptor beta chains below come from one sample, sequenced in a study of beta chain features in type 1 diabetes. Of the isolated RNA, all was reverse transcribed, and so the sequenced material was expressed TCRB transcripts. TCRdb's copy holds only in-frame clones and misses some; the assay was immunoSEQ multiplex PCR. This table has under 450,000 clones, about 15% appearing once. The sequencing input was naive CD4+ T cells from blood. Receptors were obtained from a young man in good health.

The genes are TRBV18 and TRBJ2-2, with 7 bases that match TRBD1. Per the germline V gene, CDR1 is KGHSH and CDR2 is LQKENI. The ends lost 5 bases at V and 5 bases at J; junction bases unmatched: 2. This CDR3 region has 13 residues. CDR3 bases: TGTGCCAGCTCATCACAGGGGACCGGGGAGCTGTTTTTT. As protein: CASSSQGTGELFF.

This clone was seen a handful of times. This chain uses TRBV7-6 with TRBJ2-5; 9 bases match TRBD2. The V gene end was trimmed by 3 bases and the J gene end by 5 bases; junction bases not matched to a gene: 19. The CDR3 is 19 residues long. Germline assignment: CDR1 SGHVS and CDR2 FNYEAQ. The CDR3 DNA reads as TGTGCCAGCAGCTTCCCGGGACTAGCAGACTCCAAGGTTCGGGAGACCCAGTACTTC. Protein sequence: CASSFPGLADSKVRETQYF.

A single count supports this clone. The genes are TRBV4-1 and TRBJ1-4; D is undetermined. CDR3 length: 16 residues. With 0 bases removed from V and 5 bases from J, the gap between germline ends came to 13 bases. Germline CDR1 and CDR2: MGHRA and YSYEKL. DNA for the CDR3: TGCGCCAGCAGCCAAGATGTGTGGACGGGGAATGAAAAACTGTTTTTT. It encodes CASSQDVWTGNEKLFF.

A few counts support this clone. The sample has other DNA sequences that encode this CDR3 too. J is TRBJ2-2 and V is TRBV5-1; D gene ambiguous. The CDR3 covers 11 residues. Trimming cost V 1 base and J 7 bases, with 2 bases left between them. CDR1 and CDR2 (germline): SGHRS, YFSETQ. CDR3 DNA sequence: TGCGCCAGCAGCTTGAACGGGGAGCTGTTTTTT. Translating it yields CASSLNGELFF.